Presented here are 8 T cell receptor beta chains from one specimen sequenced in a study of PD-1 blockade in classical Hodgkin lymphoma. TCRdb's table, derived via immunoSEQ multiplex PCR, lists solely in-frame clones and lacks some. The sample has about 100,000 clones, about 89% seen once. There was relapse after autologous stem cell transplantation in every patient, and there was variation in brentuximab vedotin exposure. Here the sequenced sample was peripheral blood mononuclear cells (PBMCs), taken before the second cycle of nivolumab. These receptors were taken from a human donor with classical Hodgkin lymphoma.

This rearrangement joins TRBV7-8 to TRBJ2-7, with 9 positions matching TRBD2. The CDR3 is 18 residues long. With V trimmed by 1 base and J by 3 bases, 13 bases remained unmatched. The V gene's germline CDR1 is SGHVS and CDR2 FQNEAQ. CDR3 amino acids: CASSLGYAGGGYGYEQYF. In nucleotides, the CDR3 is TGTGCCAGCAGCTTAGGATATGCGGGAGGGGGCTACGGCTACGAGCAGTACTTC.

The chain is built from TRBV5-6 and TRBJ1-1; TRBD1 aligns across 8 bases. V gave up 5 bases and J gave up 6 bases; unmatched junction bases: 6. The CDR3 is 13 residues long. The germline CDR1 and CDR2 sequences are SGHDT and YYEEEE. The DNA of the CDR3 is TGTGCCAGCAGGCCACAGGGGGGTGCTGAAGCTTTCTTT. Its protein is CASRPQGGAEAFF.

The chain employs TRBV27 and TRBJ2-3; the D gene is possibly TRBD1 (5 bases). This CDR3 has 14 residues. V lost 2 bases and J lost 4, with 10 bases in between. Germline CDR1 MNHEY, CDR2 SMNVEV (reference sequence). The CDR3 nucleotides are TGTGCCAGCAGTTTAGGAACAGGCCCAGATACGCAGTATTTT. It yields the protein CASSLGTGPDTQYF.

About this clone: The sample has other DNA sequences that encode this CDR3 too. This chain uses TRBV11-2 with TRBJ1-1, with no clear D. The CDR3 consists of 12 residues. V was clipped by 3 bases and J by 4 bases, with 6 bases between them. In germline, CDR1 is SGHAT, CDR2 FQNNGV. CDR3 protein: CASSFLGTEAFF. CDR3 sequence (DNA): TGTGCCAGCAGCTTTCTGGGCACTGAAGCTTTCTTT. Full variable domain (missing parts from reference TRBV11-2 and TRBJ1-1): EAGVAQSPRYKIIEKRQSVAFWCNPISGHATLYWYQQILGQGPKLLIQFQNNGVVDDSQLPKDRFSAERLKGVDSTLKIQPAKLEDSAVYLCASSFLGTEAFFGQGTRLTVV.

The rearrangement uses TRBV29-1 and TRBJ1-2; D gene ambiguous. The V end was cut by 0 bases, the J end by 3 bases, with 8 bases between. From germline, CDR1 is SQVTM and CDR2 ANQGSEA. CDR3 length: 13 residues. CDR3: CSVEDRPYYGYTF. The CDR3 bases are TGCAGCGTTGAAGATCGGCCTTACTATGGCTACACCTTC. Full variable domain (rest looked up from reference TRBV29-1 and TRBJ1-2): SAVISQKPSRDICQRGTSLTIQCQVDSQVTMMFWYRQQPGQSLTLIATANQGSEATYESGFVIDKFPISRPNLTFSTLTVSNMSPEDSSIYLCSVEDRPYYGYTFGSGTRLTVV.

The chain joins TRBV20-1 to TRBJ1-1, with D hard to call. This CDR3 is 10 amino acids long. Per germline, CDR1 DFQATT and CDR2 SNEGSKA (reference sequence). Trimming pared 3 bases from V and 8 bases from J, leaving 7 bases between. CDR3 sequence: CSASSVEAFF. The CDR3 DNA follows: TGCAGTGCTAGCAGCGTGGAAGCTTTCTTT.

The rearrangement uses TRBV5-4 and TRBJ2-7, with D perhaps matching TRBD1 (6 bases). Trimming shortened V by 4 bases and J by 2 bases, and 16 bases separated the two germline ends. Per the germline V gene, CDR1 is SGHNT and CDR2 is YYREEE (reference sequence). CDR3 length: 15 amino acids. The DNA of the CDR3 is TGTGCCAGCAGCCCTGGCCCGACAGGAACCTACGAGCAGTACTTC. Translation gives CASSPGPTGTYEQYF.

The V and J genes are TRBV29-1 and TRBJ1-5; 7 nucleotides match TRBD1. Germline loops: CDR1 SQVTM, CDR2 ANQGSEA. J was trimmed by 4 bases and V by 6 bases; bases with no gene match: 6. There are 13 residues in the CDR3. CDR3 protein: CSVGTDLNQPQHF. CDR3 DNA: TGCAGCGTCGGGACAGACTTAAATCAGCCCCAGCATTTT.